This entry lists 22 T cell receptor beta chains sequenced from one sample in a study of T cells in Graves' hyperthyroidism and ophthalmopathy. RNA transcripts served as the template for amplifying TCR beta CDR3 regions. First-round RT-PCR with HTBI primers amplified the TCR CDR3 region. MiXCR, run by TCRdb on the multiplex PCR reads, gives a single entry per CDR3 protein. Of around 690,000 distinct CDR3 sequences in the sample, around 21% were seen once. Material for sequencing was blood. These receptor sequences come from a man under 40 with Graves' ophthalmopathy.

This clonotype was seen repeatedly, ten times or more. The chain employs TRBV6-1 and TRBJ2-7; 8 bases align to TRBD2. This CDR3 region has 16 residues. After removal of 5 bases from V and 3 bases from J, the junction contained 12 bases not matched to a gene. Per germline, CDR1 MNHNS and CDR2 SASEGT. The CDR3 nucleotides are TGTGCCAGCAGTCCAACCCAAGCGGGAGCTCTCTACGAGCAGTACTTC. Its translation: CASSPTQAGALYEQYF.

In its sample, this clonotype was seen a few times. The CDR3 loop is CASSPFTGGGYTF. In nucleotides, the CDR3 is TGTGCCAGCAGTCCCTTTACAGGGGGTGGCTACACCTTC. The chain uses TRBV7-2 and TRBJ1-2; 8 positions agree with TRBD1. Germline lookup yields CDR1 SGHTA and CDR2 FQGNSA. This CDR3 spans 13 amino acids. Losses at the gene ends were 6 bases for V and 7 bases for J; bases not matched to a gene: 7.

This clonotype was detected a few times. The rearrangement joins TRBV10-3 to TRBJ1-3; D is undetermined. V was trimmed by 4 bases and J by 2 bases, leaving 9 bases between them. There are 14 residues in the CDR3. Germline CDR1 is ENHRY and CDR2 is SYGVKD. The CDR3 DNA is TGTGCCATCAGTGGGGGTAACCCTGGAAACACCATATATTTT. Its protein is CAISGGNPGNTIYF.

To note about this clonotype: A read error may explain this, as a much larger clone is one base away. The chain links TRBV29-1 to TRBJ2-2, with TRBD2 matching over 9 bases. Germline V gives CDR1 SQVTM, CDR2 ANQGSEA. This CDR3 contains 16 residues. CDR3 bases: TGCAACGTTAGAGGAAGCGGGGGGAAGAACACCGGGGAGCTGTTTTTT. Translation gives CNVRGSGGKNTGELFF.

Ten or more counts support this clonotype. V and J are TRBV30 and TRBJ1-1; D unclear. Looked up from germline, CDR1 is GTSNPN and CDR2 is SVGIG (reference sequence). CDR3 length: 12 residues. Trimming took off 4 bases at V and 5 bases at J, with 11 bases between the two ends. The CDR3 protein is CAWIWGRTEAFF. CDR3 sequence (DNA): TGTGCCTGGATCTGGGGTCGGACTGAAGCTTTCTTT.

The chain couples TRBV4-3 to TRBJ2-2, with D unresolved. The CDR3 has 15 residues. V was shortened by 0 bases and J by 6 bases, with 11 bases between the two germline ends. CDR1 and CDR2 (germline): LGHNA, YSLEER. The CDR3 sequence is CASSQERLAPGELFF. In DNA form, the CDR3 reads TGCGCCAGCAGCCAAGAAAGGCTGGCCCCCGGGGAGCTGTTTTTT.

The sample holds many counts of this clonotype. The chain recombines TRBV20-1 with TRBJ1-1; 11 bases map to TRBD1. V lost 6 bases, J lost 3 bases, and 3 bases stayed unmatched. Germline CDR1 reads DFQATT; CDR2 reads SNEGSKA (reference sequence). This CDR3 has 13 residues. CDR3: CSASGQGDTEAFF. DNA for the CDR3: TGCAGTGCCTCGGGACAGGGGGACACTGAAGCTTTCTTT.

The J gene is TRBJ2-7, the V gene TRBV20-1; D possibly uses TRBD1 or TRBD2 (6 bases each). Trimming took 6 bases from V and 2 from J, leaving 17 bases between them. CDR3 length: 14 amino acids. Germline V CDR1 and CDR2: DFQATT, SNEGSKA (reference sequence). The CDR3 DNA reads as TGCAGTGCAAGATGGGGGGCGGCTCCCTACGAGCAGTACTTC. The encoded protein is CSARWGAAPYEQYF.

This clonotype was seen a few times. The CDR3 DNA follows: TGCGCCAGCAGCGGCAGACAGGGGGCTCGAAAAGAAAAACTGTTTTTT. It yields the protein CASSGRQGARKEKLFF. The chain combines TRBV5-1 with TRBJ1-4, with 10 bases that match TRBD1. The CDR3 has 16 residues. Trimming took 4 bases from V and 8 from J; bases not matched to a gene: 11. CDR1 SGHRS and CDR2 YFSETQ come from the germline V gene.

The table lists this clonotype with a few counts. The gene calls are TRBV6-1 and TRBJ2-7, with 9 bases matching TRBD1. This CDR3 has 16 residues. Germline V gene lookup returns CDR1 MNHNS and CDR2 SASEGT. The V segment lost 3 bases and the J segment 1 base; nucleotides outside the gene matches: 7. CDR3 DNA sequence: TGTGCCAGCAGTGACCGACAGGGGGTCCTATCCTACGAGCAGTACTTC. Protein product: CASSDRQGVLSYEQYF.

In its sample, this clonotype was seen many times. The CDR3: CASSPGGARVVIQYF. The CDR3 nucleotides read TGTGCCAGCAGCCCGGGGGGAGCGAGGGTGGTCATTCAGTACTTC. The chain uses TRBV7-2 and TRBJ2-4; 7 bases align to TRBD2. Germline V lookup: CDR1 SGHTA, CDR2 FQGNSA. The CDR3 covers 15 residues. With V trimmed by 5 bases and J by 9 bases, 13 bases remained unmatched.

Concerning this clonotype: A much larger clone lies one base from this, so it may be a read error. V and J are TRBV2 and TRBJ2-1, with D tentatively TRBD2 (5 bases). The V gene's germline CDR1 is SNHLY and CDR2 FYNNEI. The length of the CDR3 is 12 residues. V shed 8 bases and J shed 7 bases, with 12 bases lying between them. The CDR3: CASRRTGNEQFF. In DNA form, the CDR3 reads TGTGCCAGCCGGAGGACCGGAAATGAGCAGTTCTTC.

J is TRBJ1-1 and V is TRBV2; 9 nucleotides line up with TRBD1. The germline gives CDR1 SNHLY, CDR2 FYNNEI. The V segment lost 7 bases and the J segment 0 bases; nucleotides outside the gene matches: 9. The CDR3 has 16 residues. Written as DNA, the CDR3 is TGTGCCAGCACCTCAAGGTGGGACAGGGTGAACACTGAAGCTTTCTTT. It specifies CASTSRWDRVNTEAFF.

Only a few counts were recorded for this clonotype. The CDR3 sequence is CASSETSREQFF. CDR3 DNA: TGTGCCAGCAGCGAAACTAGCCGTGAGCAGTTCTTC. V and J are TRBV7-8 and TRBJ2-1; D is perhaps TRBD2 (6 bases). The germline CDR1 and CDR2 sequences are SGHVS and FQNEAQ. V was clipped by 5 bases and J by 9 bases, with 11 bases between them. The CDR3 sequence is 12 residues long.

The table lists this clonotype with a few counts. V and J are TRBV28 and TRBJ1-1; 7 positions match TRBD1. Trimming removed 5 bases from V and 5 bases from J; junction bases left unmatched: 14. The length of the CDR3 is 16 residues. From germline, CDR1 is MDHEN and CDR2 SYDVKM. CDR3 residues: CASSLTGKRGGTEAFF. DNA for the CDR3: TGTGCCAGCAGTCTGACAGGGAAGAGAGGAGGGACTGAAGCTTTCTTT.

The table lists this clonotype with a few counts. V and J are TRBV20-1 and TRBJ2-3; 16 bases line up with TRBD2. Per germline, CDR1 DFQATT and CDR2 SNEGSKA (reference sequence). This CDR3 comprises 18 residues. Trimming cost V 0 bases and J 2 bases; bases outside gene matches: 5. The DNA of the CDR3 is TGCAGTGCTAGAGACACGGGACTAGCGGGAGGGCCCACAGATACGCAGTATTTT. Protein sequence: CSARDTGLAGGPTDTQYF.

This clonotype was found many times. This chain connects TRBV12-3 or TRBV12-4 to TRBJ2-2; D not certain. V was trimmed by 7 bases and J by 3 bases, leaving 9 bases between them. There are 13 residues in the CDR3. The CDR3 DNA is TGTGCCAGCAAGGCCCCGGACACCGGGGAGCTGTTTTTT. It codes for CASKAPDTGELFF.

The chain employs TRBV30 and TRBJ1-6; TRBD1 matches at 10 bases. This CDR3 region has 16 residues. The V segment lost 4 bases and the J segment 7 bases; nucleotides outside the gene matches: 10. Germline assignment: CDR1 GTSNPN and CDR2 SVGIG (reference sequence). CDR3 sequence (DNA): TGTGCCTGGATTCCGGGACAGGGGAGGAGCAATTCACCCCTCCACTTT. Translated: CAWIPGQGRSNSPLHF. Looking up the rest from reference TRBV30 and TRBJ1-6 gives the full variable domain: SQTIHQWPATLVQPVGSPLSLECTVEGTSNPNLYWYRQAAGRGLQLLFYSVGIGQISSEVPQNLSASRPQDRQFILSSKKLLLSDSGFYLCAWIPGQGRSNSPLHFGNGTRLTVT.

This clonotype was seen at least ten times. This chain uses TRBV30 with TRBJ2-3; 10 bases line up with TRBD2. The CDR3 length is 13 residues. The germline V gene has CDR1 GTSNPN and CDR2 SVGIG (reference sequence). The trim removed 5 bases at V and 7 bases at J, leaving 6 bases unmatched. CDR3 residues: CAWDSGRQYTQYF. The CDR3 DNA follows: TGTGCCTGGGATAGCGGGAGGCAGTATACGCAGTATTTT.

This clonotype was picked up a small number of times. The CDR3 nucleotides are TGTGCCAGCAGCGTAACGGGATCCCAAGAGACCCAGTACTTC. As protein: CASSVTGSQETQYF. The chain combines TRBV9 with TRBJ2-5; TRBD2 is a possible D gene (5 bases). The CDR3 is 14 residues long. The V gene's germline CDR1 is SGDLS and CDR2 YYNGEE. V lost 1 base and J lost 1, with 8 bases in between. Supplemented by reference TRBV9 and TRBJ2-5, the full variable domain reads DSGVTQTPKHLITATGQRVTLRCSPRSGDLSVYWYQQSLDQGLQFLIQYYNGEERAKGNILERFSAQQFPDLHSELNLSSLELGDSALYFCASSVTGSQETQYFGPGTRLLVL.

This clonotype was picked up many times. The chain has TRBV3-1 and TRBJ1-2; perhaps TRBD1 as D (5 bases). Germline V lookup: CDR1 LGHDT, CDR2 YNNKEL (reference sequence). This CDR3 is built from 12 residues. V was shortened by 4 bases and J by 8 bases, with 11 bases between the two germline ends. This CDR3 reads CASSLEGRGYTF. The CDR3 DNA follows: TGTGCCAGCAGCCTAGAGGGGCGAGGCTACACCTTC.

This clonotype was seen ten or more times. The chain joins TRBV12-3 or TRBV12-4 to TRBJ1-5; D is unresolved. V was pared by 5 bases and J by 6 bases, with 5 bases between. CDR3 length equals 11 residues. The CDR3 is CASSGSQPQHF. The CDR3 nucleotides read TGTGCCAGCAGTGGGTCTCAGCCCCAGCATTTT.